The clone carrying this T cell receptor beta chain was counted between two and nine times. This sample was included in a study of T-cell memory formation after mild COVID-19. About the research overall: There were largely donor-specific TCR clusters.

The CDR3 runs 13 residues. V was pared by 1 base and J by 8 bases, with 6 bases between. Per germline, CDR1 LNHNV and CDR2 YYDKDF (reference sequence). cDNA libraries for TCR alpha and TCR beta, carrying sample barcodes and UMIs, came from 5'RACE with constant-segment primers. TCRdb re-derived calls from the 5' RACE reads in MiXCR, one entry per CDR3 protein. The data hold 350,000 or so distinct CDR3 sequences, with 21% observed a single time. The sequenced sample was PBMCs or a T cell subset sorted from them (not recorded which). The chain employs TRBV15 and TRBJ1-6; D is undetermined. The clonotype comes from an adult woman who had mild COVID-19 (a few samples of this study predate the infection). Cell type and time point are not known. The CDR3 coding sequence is TGTGCCACCAGCAGAGTAACGGATTCACCCCTCCACTTT. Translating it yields CATSRVTDSPLHF.